This passage covers 28 T cell receptor beta chains from one sample sequenced in a study of long-term antiretroviral therapy in people with HIV (dated by TCRdb to between 2022 and 2023). Sequencing of the TRB variable region was done with the immunoSEQ hsTCRB v3.0 assay at survey level resolution. The immuneACCESS repertoire file appears here via TCRdb, limited to in-frame rearrangements. These files lack a portion of the clones; in checked studies, under half of the deficit traces to unresolved V genes, and the cause of the others is not known. This sample is represented by under 40,000 clones; roughly 84% of them were singletons. About 4.8% of the sample is held by the ten biggest clonotypes. The sequenced sample was unsorted PBMCs, obtained approximately 2.7 years before starting antiretroviral therapy. These receptors were collected from a woman aged 25 to 39 with HIV.

The CDR3 is CASSRRGQGTEAFF. The CDR3 DNA sequence: TGTGCCAGCAGCAGGAGGGGGCAAGGAACTGAAGCTTTCTTT. The chain employs TRBV5-8 and TRBJ1-1; the match to TRBD1 covers 7 bases. CDR3 length: 14 amino acids. CDR1 is SGHTS, CDR2 YDEGEE, per germline. The V segment lost 4 bases and the J segment 5 bases; nucleotides outside the gene matches: 8. Supplemented by reference TRBV5-8 and TRBJ1-1, the full variable domain reads EAGVTQSPTHLIKTRGQQATLRCSPISGHTSVYWYQQALGLGLQFLLWYDEGEERNRGNFPPRFSGRQFPNYSSELNVNALELEDSALYLCASSRRGQGTEAFFGQGTRLTVV.

Here the CDR3 reads CASSPGSAGTYEQYF. The DNA for the CDR3 is TGTGCCAGCAGCCCCGGGTCAGCGGGGACCTACGAGCAGTACTTC. The chain has TRBV27 and TRBJ2-7; 7 positions agree with TRBD2. The CDR3 has 15 residues. Trimming removed 6 bases from V and 2 bases from J; junction bases left unmatched: 10. The germline gives CDR1 MNHEY, CDR2 SMNVEV (reference sequence).

This sequence joins TRBV19 and TRBJ2-2; D is possibly TRBD2 (5 bases). CDR1 is LNHDA and CDR2 is SQIVND in the germline V gene (reference sequence). The CDR3 loop spans 15 amino acids. V was clipped by 6 bases and J by 8 bases, with 19 bases between them. CDR3 nucleotide sequence: TGTGCCAGTAGCCCCAGCGGCCTCCGATCAGGGGAGCTGTTTTTT. Its protein product is CASSPSGLRSGELFF. Together with reference TRBV19 and TRBJ2-2, the CDR3 gives the full variable domain: DGGITQSPKYLFRKEGQNVTLSCEQNLNHDAMYWYRQDPGQGLRLIYYSQIVNDFQKGDIAEGYSVSREKKESFPLTVTSAQKNPTAFYLCASSPSGLRSGELFFGEGSRLTVL.

The chain joins TRBV29-1 to TRBJ2-7; TRBD1 agrees at 8 bases. The CDR3 is made up of 14 amino acids. Germline CDR1 and CDR2: SQVTM and ANQGSEA. V lost 1 base, J lost 3 bases, and 5 bases stayed unmatched. CDR3 nucleotide sequence: TGCAGCGTTGAAGTGACAGGGGTGGGCTACGAGCAGTACTTC. Translating gives CSVEVTGVGYEQYF.

The chain carries TRBV7-2 and TRBJ2-1, with 9 bases aligning to TRBD2. The CDR3 runs to 15 residues. Per the germline V gene, CDR1 is SGHTA and CDR2 is FQGNSA. V lost 5 bases, J lost 5 bases, and 7 bases stayed unmatched. The CDR3 region is CASSTSGGPHNEQFF. The CDR3, as DNA: TGTGCCAGCAGCACGAGCGGGGGGCCTCACAATGAGCAGTTCTTC.

The V call is TRBV20-1, the J call TRBJ2-3, with D possibly TRBD2 on 6 matching bases. This CDR3 comprises 10 residues. In germline, CDR1 is DFQATT, CDR2 SNEGSKA (reference sequence). CDR3 nucleotides: TGCAGCGGGAGTGGAGATACGCAGTATTTT. It encodes CSGSGDTQYF.

The V and J genes are TRBV30 and TRBJ1-1; D might be TRBD1 (6 bases). With 4 bases removed from V and 0 bases from J, the gap between germline ends came to 15 bases. Germline CDR1 reads GTSNPN; CDR2 reads SVGIG (reference sequence). CDR3 size: 15 residues. The CDR3 DNA follows: TGTGCCTGGAATGGGGACAACTCCATGAACACTGAAGCTTTCTTT. Amino acids: CAWNGDNSMNTEAFF.

The chain combines TRBV12-1 with TRBJ2-5; TRBD1, as called in the table, went unchecked against the DNA. TRBV12-1 is classified as a pseudogene. This CDR3 has 14 residues. CDR3 nucleotide sequence: TGTGCCAGCAGCGGCTTGGGACAGCAAGAGACCCAGTACTTC. It is translated as CASSGLGQQETQYF.

This chain connects TRBV5-4 to TRBJ2-1; 7 bases fit TRBD1. V shed 3 bases, J shed 4 bases, and the junction held 7 bases outside the gene matches. The CDR3 runs to 15 residues. Germline V CDR1 and CDR2: SGHNT, YYREEE (reference sequence). The CDR3 nucleotides read TGTGCCAGCAGCTCTGCGACAGGGAGTTACAATGAGCAGTTCTTC. Translating it yields CASSSATGSYNEQFF.

The chain couples TRBV30 to TRBJ2-7; a weak D match, TRBD1 (5 bases). Germline values: CDR1 GTSNPN, CDR2 SVGIG (reference sequence). This CDR3 is built from 14 residues. The germline V and J ends were trimmed by 0 bases and 0 bases, with 9 bases remaining between them. This CDR3 reads CAWSVVGASYEQYF. DNA for the CDR3: TGTGCCTGGAGTGTAGTAGGGGCCTCCTACGAGCAGTACTTC.

The CDR3 DNA reads as TGTGCCAGCAGCATACAGGGAAACGCAGCCCTTGGAGAAAAACTGTTTTTT. This sequence encodes CASSIQGNAALGEKLFF. The J gene is TRBJ1-4, the V gene TRBV5-5; D perhaps matches TRBD1 (6 bases). Per germline, CDR1 SGHKS and CDR2 YYEKEE (reference sequence). The CDR3 extends over 17 amino acids. V lost 4 bases, J lost 8 bases, and 24 bases lay in between.

The chain has TRBV7-9 and TRBJ1-1; D gene uncertain. The CDR3 extends over 11 amino acids. Germline V gives CDR1 SEHNR, CDR2 FQNEAQ (reference sequence). V gave up 6 bases and J gave up 1 base, with 3 bases separating them. CDR3 sequence (DNA): TGTGCCAGCAGAAGGAACACTGAAGCTTTCTTT. Its translation: CASRRNTEAFF.

This clone was seen only once. The genes are TRBV5-4 and TRBJ2-1; 8 nucleotides match TRBD2. Looked up from germline, CDR1 is SGHNT and CDR2 is YYREEE (reference sequence). This CDR3 is built from 13 residues. The V segment lost 10 bases and the J segment 10 bases; nucleotides outside the gene matches: 13. As DNA, the CDR3 is TGTGCCGCCGCGACGGGGGGGTCCGGGGAGCAGTTCTTC. This sequence encodes CAAATGGSGEQFF.

The rearrangement links TRBV2 to TRBJ2-3, with 11 bases fitting TRBD1. The trim removed 6 bases at V and 6 bases at J, leaving 14 bases unmatched. CDR3 length: 17 residues. Germline loops: CDR1 SNHLY, CDR2 FYNNEI. CDR3 sequence (DNA): TGTGCCAGCAGGATAGCCCAACCGGGACAGGGGGGGGATACGCAGTATTTT. Its translation is CASRIAQPGQGGDTQYF.

The chain has TRBV11-2 and TRBJ2-1; tentatively, D is TRBD1 (6 bases). Germline V CDR1 and CDR2: SGHAT, FQNNGV. The CDR3 runs 17 residues. The V and J ends lost 2 bases and 3 bases respectively, with 17 bases between them. The CDR3 DNA sequence: TGTGCCAGCAGCTTATTCGGGCTGGGGGCGAGCTACAATGAGCAGTTCTTC. Translated, it gives CASSLFGLGASYNEQFF.

V gene TRBV9 combines with J gene TRBJ2-4; possibly TRBD1 for D (5 bases). The CDR3 runs to 16 residues. The V gene lost 0 bases and the J gene lost 7 bases, with 17 bases spanning the gap. Germline V CDR1 and CDR2: SGDLS, YYNGEE. CDR3 region: CASSVGLRVVDNIQYF. CDR3 nucleotides: TGTGCCAGCAGCGTAGGCCTCAGGGTAGTGGATAACATTCAGTACTTC.

The chain links TRBV15 to TRBJ1-2, with TRBD1 identical over 9 bases. The CDR3 has 16 residues. Germline V CDR1 and CDR2: LNHNV, YYDKDF (reference sequence). V was clipped by 0 bases and J by 8 bases; unmatched bases: 10. The CDR3 here is CATSRDRQGVLIGYTF. The CDR3 DNA reads as TGTGCCACCAGCAGAGATCGACAGGGGGTTCTCATCGGCTACACCTTC.

This sequence joins TRBV25-1 and TRBJ2-2; 9 bases align to TRBD1. Trimming took 7 bases from V and 4 from J; bases not matched to a gene: 4. Per germline, CDR1 MGHDK and CDR2 SYGVNS. The CDR3 runs to 14 residues. The CDR3 DNA sequence: TGTGCCAGCACGGGACAGGGCCCCACCGGGGAGCTGTTTTTT. This sequence encodes CASTGQGPTGELFF.

The genes are TRBV6-1 and TRBJ1-6, with D possibly TRBD1 on 6 matching bases. This CDR3 contains 15 residues. Germline assignment: CDR1 MNHNS and CDR2 SASEGT. Trimming cost V 10 bases and J 10 bases, with 23 bases left between them. The CDR3 region is CATDPPQGSHSPLHF. The CDR3 DNA reads as TGTGCCACCGACCCCCCACAGGGATCCCACTCACCCCTCCACTTT.

This chain connects TRBV7-3 to TRBJ2-7; 7 nucleotides align to TRBD2. The germline CDR1 and CDR2 sequences are SGHTA and FQGTGA. Trimming at V came to 1 base and at J to 3 bases, leaving 3 bases not matched to a gene. The CDR3 is 14 residues long. CDR3 amino acids: CASSLIGGSYEQYV. The CDR3, as DNA: TGTGCCAGCAGCTTAATCGGGGGGAGCTACGAGCAGTACGTC.

The J gene is TRBJ1-2, the V gene TRBV5-1, with 8 nucleotides matching TRBD1. The CDR3 runs to 15 residues. V trimming: 5 bases; J trimming: 2 bases; junction bases outside the gene matches: 8. Germline CDR1 and CDR2: SGHRS and YFSETQ. Written as DNA, the CDR3 is TGCGCCAGCAGGGAGGACAGGGCACACAACTATGGCTACACCTTC. Its translation is CASREDRAHNYGYTF.

The V call is TRBV6-5, the J call TRBJ1-1; 7 bases are shared with TRBD1. The CDR3 runs 14 residues. Trimming cost V 5 bases and J 11 bases; bases outside gene matches: 14. Germline V lookup: CDR1 MNHEY, CDR2 SVGAGI. This CDR3 is CASSPLEGLGQAFF. The CDR3 DNA follows: TGTGCCAGCAGTCCCCTAGAGGGGTTGGGACAGGCTTTCTTT.

J is TRBJ1-6 and V is TRBV27; D call uncertain. There are 17 residues in the CDR3. Germline lookup yields CDR1 MNHEY and CDR2 SMNVEV (reference sequence). Trimming pared 6 bases from V and 0 bases from J, leaving 15 bases between. CDR3 in amino acids: CASSSRTAFSYNSPLHF. The CDR3 nucleotides read TGTGCCAGCAGCAGCAGGACGGCTTTCTCCTATAATTCACCCCTCCACTTT.

V and J are TRBV6-5 and TRBJ2-5; 9 nucleotides align to TRBD2. The J segment lost 4 bases and the V segment lost 0 bases, leaving 6 bases of the junction unmatched. CDR1 and CDR2 from the germline V gene are MNHEY and SVGAGI. There are 16 residues in the CDR3. The CDR3 DNA reads TGTGCCAGCAGTTACTCGGTAGCGGGGGTTCGAGAGACCCAGTACTTC. As protein: CASSYSVAGVRETQYF.

The V gene is TRBV6-5, the J gene TRBJ1-4; TRBD1 agrees at 9 bases. J was trimmed by 6 bases and V by 4 bases; bases with no gene match: 6. The CDR3 runs to 15 residues. The germline V gene encodes CDR1 MNHEY and CDR2 SVGAGI. CDR3 sequence reads: CASSSPRDRDEKLFF. Written as DNA, the CDR3 is TGTGCCAGCAGTTCACCCCGGGACAGGGATGAAAAACTGTTTTTT.

The chain is built from TRBV29-1 and TRBJ2-5, with 11 bases fitting TRBD2. Germline values: CDR1 SQVTM, CDR2 ANQGSEA. The CDR3 has 16 residues. V was pared by 4 bases and J by 1 base, with 8 bases of the junction left unmatched. CDR3 amino acids: CSVAVGSGGVQETQYF. The CDR3 DNA follows: TGCAGCGTTGCCGTGGGTAGCGGGGGGGTCCAAGAGACCCAGTACTTC.

This clone has only a few counts. J is TRBJ2-5 and V is TRBV4-2; D is ambiguous. Germline lookup yields CDR1 LGHNA and CDR2 YNFKEQ. Trimming stripped 0 bases from V and 10 bases from J, with 18 bases between. The CDR3 length is 15 residues. The CDR3 here is CASSQDRQDGLNQYF. In nucleotides, the CDR3 is TGTGCCAGCAGCCAAGATCGACAAGACGGATTGAACCAGTACTTC.

The J gene is TRBJ1-5, the V gene TRBV5-1, with a tentative D call TRBD1 (5 bases). The V end lost 0 bases, the J end lost 6 bases, and 7 bases lay between the germline ends. There are 13 residues in the CDR3. Germline V CDR1 and CDR2: SGHRS, YFSETQ. The CDR3 DNA sequence: TGCGCCAGCAGCTTGGGGGGGGGTCAGCCCCAGCATTTT. Translating gives CASSLGGGQPQHF.